This T cell receptor beta chain was observed in a study of blood T cells in healthy people across ages. CDR3 length equals 16 residues. Germline assignment: CDR1 SGHKS and CDR2 YYEKEE (reference sequence). The V segment lost 4 bases and the J segment 4 bases; nucleotides outside the gene matches: 11. Sample-barcoded 5' priming and a J-beta primer mix drove a second PCR of roughly 6 to 12 cycles. Each of the cDNA molecules was tagged by a template-switch adaptor with 12 random nucleotides. TCRdb analysed the 5' RACE reads with MiXCR anew, one entry per CDR3 protein. The repertoire has about 580,000 distinct CDR3 sequences, 40% to 55% of them found once; the top ten carry 20% to 25%.

This clonotype originated in a man older than 75 in good health. The J gene is TRBJ2-1, the V gene TRBV5-5, with 7 bases aligning to TRBD1. Sequenced input: blood. This CDR3 reads CASSVRPGTVYNEQFF. The CDR3 DNA reads TGTGCCAGCAGCGTCCGACCCGGGACAGTATACAATGAGCAGTTCTTC.